This T cell receptor beta chain was sequenced for a study of human T cells and chemical hapten exposure. About the research overall: Small pooled library volume differences mainly caused per-sample TCR yield variation.

The time point denotes: patch test 3, about 24 weeks after DPC sensitization. The treatment is: therapeutic diphenylcyclopropenone sensitization with weekly scalp DPC. The study extracted total RNA from unfractionated whole blood. MiXCR, applied by TCRdb to the RACE reads, yields one record per CDR3 protein. The sample has approximately 72,000 distinct CDR3 sequences, roughly 11% seen once. The sequencing used whole blood, collected in connection with sensitization to the hapten diphenylcyclopropenone (DPC). This TCR was sampled from a woman aged 45-65 years with alopecia areata. Some clones in this sample may be carry-over from other donors' samples.

CDR3 DNA sequence: TGTGCCAGCAGCGTAGTGGCAGGGGGCTATGGCTACACCTTC. Translating it yields CASSVVAGGYGYTF. The genes are TRBV9 and TRBJ1-2; 7 bases agree with TRBD1. The trim removed 0 bases at V and 4 bases at J, leaving 3 bases unmatched. The CDR3 consists of 14 residues. Germline V CDR1 and CDR2: SGDLS, YYNGEE. The full variable domain, rest sourced from reference TRBV9 and TRBJ1-2, is DSGVTQTPKHLITATGQRVTLRCSPRSGDLSVYWYQQSLDQGLQFLIQYYNGEERAKGNILERFSAQQFPDLHSELNLSSLELGDSALYFCASSVVAGGYGYTFGSGTRLTVV.